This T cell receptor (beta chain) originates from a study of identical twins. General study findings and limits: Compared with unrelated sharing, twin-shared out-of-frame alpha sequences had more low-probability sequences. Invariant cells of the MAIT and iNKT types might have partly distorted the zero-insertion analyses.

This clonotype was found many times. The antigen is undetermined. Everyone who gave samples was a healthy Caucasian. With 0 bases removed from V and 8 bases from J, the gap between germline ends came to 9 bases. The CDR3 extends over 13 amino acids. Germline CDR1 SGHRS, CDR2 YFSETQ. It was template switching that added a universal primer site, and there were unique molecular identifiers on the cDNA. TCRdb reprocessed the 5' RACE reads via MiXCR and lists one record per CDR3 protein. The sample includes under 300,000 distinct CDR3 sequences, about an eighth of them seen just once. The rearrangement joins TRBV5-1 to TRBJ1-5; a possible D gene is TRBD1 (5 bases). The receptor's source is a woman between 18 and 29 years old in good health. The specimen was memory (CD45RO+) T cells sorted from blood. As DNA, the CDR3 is TGCGCCAGCAGCTTGGCCTCGGGGGAGCCCCAGCATTTT. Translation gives CASSLASGEPQHF.